This TCR beta chain stems from a study of vaccination effects on CD4 cells after COVID-19. At the end of more than 8 days of culture, CD4+ T cells were isolated. Subjects were given two BNT162b2 or mRNA-1273 vaccine doses. Sequenced by immunoSEQ multiplex PCR; TCRdb stores in-frame clones only, minus some. The sample yields 70,000 or so clones, roughly 73% seen once. CDR1 and CDR2 from the germline V gene are SGHTA and FQGTGA. Trimming cost V 5 bases and J 3 bases, with 22 bases left between them. The CDR3 runs to 17 residues. About this clone itself: Its target is unknown.

Study-level points and caveats: Clones induced by infection and by vaccine showed marked clonal contraction late after vaccination. Sampling in the study covered few convalescent patients and included no early post-infection timepoints.

This TCR was sampled from a human donor who received a COVID-19 vaccine. The V call is TRBV7-3, the J call TRBJ1-1, with a possible D match to TRBD1 (5 bases). Source: CD4+ T cells from PBMCs cultured without peptide, taken after COVID-19 vaccination. CDR3 sequence: CASSLRPPGLGYTEAFF. As DNA, the CDR3 is TGTGCCAGCAGCCTACGACCTCCGGGGCTTGGGTACACTGAAGCTTTCTTT.